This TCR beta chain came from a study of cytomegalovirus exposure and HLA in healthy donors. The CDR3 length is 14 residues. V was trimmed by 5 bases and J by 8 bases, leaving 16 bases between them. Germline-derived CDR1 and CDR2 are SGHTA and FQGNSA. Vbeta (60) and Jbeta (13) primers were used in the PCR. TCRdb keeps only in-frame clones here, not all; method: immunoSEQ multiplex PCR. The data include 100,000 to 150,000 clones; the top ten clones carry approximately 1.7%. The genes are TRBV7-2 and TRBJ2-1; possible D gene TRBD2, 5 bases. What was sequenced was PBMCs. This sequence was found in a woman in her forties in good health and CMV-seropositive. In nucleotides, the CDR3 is TGTGCCAGCAGCCCACCAGCTAGCTTCCATGAGCAGTTCTTC. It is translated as CASSPPASFHEQFF.